Sequencing of this T cell receptor (beta chain) was carried out in a study of resident and recirculating memory T cells in vitiligo (dated by TCRdb to the late 2010s). Regarding the research as a whole: For TCR beta sequencing, each of 3 stable vitiligo patients provided PBMCs and epidermis from shave biopsies taken at two lesional sites and two nonlesional sites. Without any cell sorting, samples were homogenized immediately before genomic DNA was extracted using the Qiagen DNeasy Blood & Tissue Kit. The human TCR beta sequencing tested whether specific clones in lesional vitiligo skin differed from clones in nonlesional skin and blood.

TCR beta chains were amplified from genomic DNA using the immunoSEQ hsTCRB kit. Sequencing of TCR beta libraries was performed on an Illumina MiSeq instrument by the immunoSEQ service. In the source study's methods: Repertoire data were analyzed with the immunoSEQ Analyzer. The source is immuneACCESS, and TCRdb retained only in-frame sequences with V and J called. Part of the clones is not carried over; for the studies checked, unresolved V genes explain less than half of this, and the remainder is unexplained. V and J calls and clone size are as listed in that table; D and trimming were resolved from the DNA. Within this sample are roughly 80,000 clones, with 92% of them counted one time only. Of the sample, roughly 5% is held by the ten largest clones. Remarks on this clone: The antigen it binds to is not known. No base qualities exist here, and no much larger clone lies one base off it.

Findings and caveats that apply to the study as a whole: Clonality was not the same from one vitiligo lesion to another, and no unique dominant TCR clone turned up. Overlap and correlation analysis found no significant repertoire overlap between any two biopsies, even biopsies from the same patient, apart from each lesion compared with itself. TCR sequences were not shared across biopsy sites or across patients, which suggests that different T cell clones infiltrate different lesions, a pattern described as private specificity. Mechanistic studies in the future are needed to assess how much the detected T cell clones and the human Trm pools versus Tcm pools each contribute.

The CDR3 covers 12 residues, taking in both the cysteine and the phenylalanine. The retained sequence is limited to the CDR3, 36 bases, with the frame set at the first base. V is shortened by 4 bases, J by 2 bases, and the region joining them spans 5 bases. CDR1 and CDR2 (SGHVS, FNYEAQ) derive from the germline V gene. Vitiligo was considered stable when no change in lesions had been observed over the previous 6 months. To count as stable, patients also needed to show no confetti depigmentation, which is a clinical sign of active vitiligo. Any patient who had received treatment in the previous three months was excluded. Ficoll density gradient centrifugation was used to isolate PBMCs from heparinized blood, after which the PBMCs were flash-frozen.

Sequenced sample: blood. The rearranged chain carries TRBV7-6 and TRBJ1-1; the D segment cannot be called with confidence. This clonotype was obtained from a male donor with vitiligo. In nucleotides, the sequence is TGTGCCAGCAGCTCTTATAACACTGAAGCTTTCTTT. Its protein reads: CASSSYNTEAFF. This CDR3, with the reference TRBV7-6 and TRBJ1-1 proteins standing in past its ends, gives the full variable domain GAGVSQSPRYKVTKRGQDVALRCDPISGHVSLYWYRQALGQGPEFLTYFNYEAQQDKSGLPNDRFSAERPEGSISTLTIQRTEQRDSAMYRCASSSYNTEAFFGQGTRLTVV.